These 15 T cell receptor gamma chains came from one sample sequenced in a study of γδ T cells in repeated Plasmodium falciparum infection. Flow sorting of PBMC yielded separate Vgamma9/Vdelta2+ and Vdelta2-negative gammadelta T cell populations for bulk repertoire analysis. TCRdb called clones anew from the multiplex PCR reads with CATT. The table lists roughly 24,000 gamma-chain clones, approximately 2.9% of them singletons. The specimen was gamma-delta T cells from blood. The source is a pool of human donors (malaria-infected and uninfected, not separated).

This clone qualifies as medium-sized. V and J are TRGV8 and TRGJ1 or TRGJ2. Germline lookup yields CDR1 VENAVY and CDR2 YDSYNSRV. The CDR3 covers 12 residues. Trimming took 3 bases from V and 5 from J; bases not matched to a gene: 4. CDR3 bases: TGTGCCACCTGGGATGGCGATTATAAGAAACTCTTT. It translates to CATWDGDYKKLF.

The sample holds many counts of this clone. TCRdb's protein, taken from a much larger clone, differs from this DNA's translation at residue 14, likely owing to a read error; the protein displayed comes from the DNA. The V and J genes are TRGV9 and TRGJ1 or TRGJ2. Here the J gene was assigned by germline matching of the DNA, as TCRdb has none. The length of the CDR3 is 17 residues. The germline V gene has CDR1 GITISATS and CDR2 ISYDGTV (reference sequence). The CDR3 protein is CALWEPTTPWNYYRKLF. DNA of the CDR3: TGTGCCTTGTGGGAGCCAACAACCCCCTGGAATTATTATAGGAAACTCTTT.

By share, this clone ranks as medium-sized. Distinct nucleotide sequences in the sample also encode this CDR3. This chain links TRGV2 with TRGJ1 or TRGJ2. The germline gives CDR1 EGSNGY, CDR2 YDSYNSKV. J gave up 7 bases and V 0 bases, and 6 bases lay outside the gene matches. The CDR3 is 13 amino acids. The chain's CDR3 is CATWDGPGYKKLF. The CDR3 DNA reads TGTGCCACCTGGGACGGGCCGGGATATAAGAAACTCTTT.

Ten or more counts support this clone. TCRdb's protein, taken from a much larger clone, differs from this DNA's translation at residue 9, likely owing to a read error; the protein displayed comes from the DNA. This chain uses TRGV9 with TRGJP. Germline V gene data show CDR1 as GITISATS and CDR2 as ISYDGTV (reference sequence). The J segment lost 12 bases and the V segment lost 0 bases, leaving 8 bases of the junction unmatched. CDR3 length equals 16 residues. The CDR3 region has the DNA TGTGCCTTGTGGGAGGTGCGGGTGACGGGCAAAAAAATCAAGGTATTT. Its translation is CALWEVRVTGKKIKVF.

A few counts support this clone. TCRdb has a much larger clone's protein, which differs at residue 10 from the translation of this DNA, likely because of a read error; what is shown is the protein translated from the DNA. The V and J genes are TRGV4 and TRGJ1 or TRGJ2. No J gene is reported in TCRdb; it was inferred here by comparing the DNA with germline. This CDR3 spans 14 amino acids. CDR1 EGSTGY and CDR2 YDSYTSSV come from the germline V gene. The CDR3, as DNA: TGTGCCACCTGGGATTTGGGGAATTATTGTAAGAAACTCTTT. It encodes CATWDLGNYCKKLF.

V is TRGV8 and J is TRGJP1. The J gene was missing in TCRdb and was found by matching the end of the DNA to germline. CDR3 size: 14 residues. Germline V CDR1 and CDR2: VENAVY, YDSYNSRV. The J segment lost 0 bases and the V segment lost 5 bases, leaving 3 bases of the junction unmatched. CDR3 DNA: TGTGCCACCTGGGGCAATACCACTGGTTGGTTCAAGATATTT. It specifies CATWGNTTGWFKIF.

This clone has at least ten counts. This sequence is one base from a far larger clone and is likely a read error. The CDR3 sequence: CALWEVRFHKKLF. The CDR3 DNA sequence: TGTGCCTTGTGGGAGGTGCGGTTTCATAAGAAGCTCTTT. The chain carries TRGV9 and TRGJ1 or TRGJ2. In germline, CDR1 is GITISATS, CDR2 ISYDGTV (reference sequence). The CDR3 runs to 13 residues.

This clone was counted between two and nine times. The protein that TCRdb holds for this DNA derives from a much larger clone and differs from the translated DNA at residue 11, which likely indicates a read error; the protein shown here is translated from the DNA. The CDR3: CATWDAPDYYNKLF. The CDR3 bases are TGTGCCACCTGGGATGCCCCGGATTATTATAATAAACTCTTT. No J gene was assigned, while the V gene was called as TRGV4. Germline V gene lookup returns CDR1 EGSTGY and CDR2 YDSYTSSV. The CDR3 is 14 amino acids.

This clone came up many times. Distinct nucleotide sequences in the sample also encode this CDR3. The V gene is TRGV3, but the J gene lacks a call. Germline V gene lookup returns CDR1 VTNTFY and CDR2 YDVSTARD (reference sequence). The CDR3 consists of 15 residues. The CDR3 DNA is TGTGCCACCTGGGACAGACAAGGTAGTGATTGGATCAAGACATTT. Translation: CATWDRQGSDWIKTF.

Ten or more counts support this clone. This DNA's translation differs at residue 11 from TCRdb's protein, which comes from a much larger clone; a read error is likely, and the protein shown is translated from the DNA. No call exists for the J gene, whereas the V gene is TRGV4. The CDR3 contains 13 residues. Germline V gene sequence: CDR1 EGSTGY, CDR2 YDSYTSSV. The CDR3 nucleotides read TGTGCCACCTGGGATGCCCGTTATTATAAGGAACTCTTT. This encodes CATWDARYYKELF.

This clone appeared many times. TCRdb's listed protein matches a much larger clone and diverges from this DNA's translation at residue 4, likely through a read error; the protein shown comes from the DNA. No call exists for the J gene, whereas the V gene is TRGV3. In germline, CDR1 is VTNTFY, CDR2 YDVSTARD (reference sequence). CDR3 length: 9 residues. The DNA for the CDR3 is TGTGCCACCCGGGGGCCCCGGGTCTTT. Encoded protein: CATRGPRVF.

This clone was counted between two and nine times. The protein TCRdb lists belongs to a much larger clone and differs from this DNA's translation at residue 3, which points to a read error; the protein shown is made from the DNA. The chain carries TRGV9 and TRGJ1 or TRGJ2. Since TCRdb gives no J gene, matching the DNA to germline was used here to assign it. Germline values: CDR1 GITISATS, CDR2 ISYDGTV (reference sequence). The CDR3 totals 13 residues. The CDR3 reads CASWAGYYYKKLF. The CDR3 DNA is TGTGCCTCGTGGGCTGGGTATTATTATAAGAAACTCTTT.

This clone occurred many times. A far larger clone is a single base away, which makes a read error likely. Other DNA sequences from this sample encode an identical CDR3 as well. Called V gene: TRGV9; the J gene was not called. In germline, CDR1 is GITISATS, CDR2 ISYDGTV (reference sequence). The CDR3 totals 12 residues. The CDR3, as DNA: TGTGCCTTGTGGGGGACAGACTATAAGAAACTCTTC. Amino acid sequence: CALWGTDYKKLF.

This clone was picked up a small number of times. A far larger clone is one base from this, pointing to a likely read error. Within the sample, other DNA sequences also encode this same CDR3. The J gene is TRGJP, the V gene TRGV9. This CDR3 comprises 17 residues. In germline, CDR1 is GITISATS, CDR2 ISYDGTV (reference sequence). CDR3 amino acids: CALWEVLQELGKKIKVF. The CDR3 coding sequence is TGTGCCTTGTGGGAGGTCCTCCAAGAGTTAGGCAAAAAAATCAAGGTATTT.

This clone appeared many times. TCRdb pairs this DNA with a much larger clone's protein that differs at residue 4, likely a read error; the protein shown was translated from the DNA. The sample has other DNA sequences that encode this CDR3 too. DNA of the CDR3: TGTGCCTTGCGGGATGTCAATCAGAATTATTATAAGAAACTCTTT. Translating it yields CALRDVNQNYYKKLF. The rearrangement joins TRGV9 to TRGJ1 or TRGJ2. Here the J gene was assigned by germline matching of the DNA, as TCRdb has none. The V gene's germline CDR1 is GITISATS and CDR2 ISYDGTV (reference sequence). This CDR3 has 15 residues.